This entry concerns a single T cell receptor (beta chain). The sample comes from a study of blood T cell repertoires in COVID-19. Study-level information: Acute and convalescent COVID-19 specimens originated in the United States, Italy and Spain. PBMCs, B-cell-depleted T cells, or T cells were the source of the cDNA or gDNA that made up the material.

V lost 4 bases to trimming and J lost 3 bases, with 9 bases between them. CDR3 length equals 13 residues. In germline, CDR1 is MNHEY, CDR2 SVGEGT. In the authors' workflow: Using reference gene primer amplification, nucleated cell counts were estimated. TCRdb's copy holds only in-frame clones and misses some; the assay was immunoSEQ multiplex PCR. V and J calls and clone size are as listed in that table; D and trimming were resolved from the DNA. The sample has 75,000 to 100,000 clones; 65% to 90% are singletons. This receptor was taken from a man at least 80 years old with acute or convalescent COVID-19. Sequences were obtained from peripheral blood. This rearrangement joins TRBV6-2 or TRBV6-3 to TRBJ1-2; possibly TRBD1 for D (6 bases). The CDR3 spells CASSSRTDYGYTF. The CDR3 DNA reads TGTGCCAGCAGTTCCAGGACAGACTATGGCTACACCTTC.